This is a list of T cell receptor beta chains from one sample in a study of T cell repertoires in cytomegalovirus infection. Each CDR3 protein is one row after TCRdb ran MiXCR on the reads. The repertoire holds 450,000 to 550,000 distinct CDR3 sequences, with more than 15% as singletons. The sample comprised CD8+ T cells from PBMCs. These receptors came from a human donor in good health (CMV status not recorded). Some clones in this sample may be carry-over from other donors' samples. Each CDR3 is given with its conserved first and last residue. The order of the fields is J gene, D gene, clone size, V gene, CDR3 protein. D genes are given only for firm matches. Clone size is not always given. Where it is, it says once, few, many or a class for expanded clones.

J gene: TRBJ2-1
D gene: .
clone size: few
V gene: TRBV27
CDR3 protein: CASSFQGNNEQFF

J gene: TRBJ1-5
D gene: .
clone size: many
V gene: TRBV7-9
CDR3 protein: CASSAEGNQPQHF

J gene: TRBJ2-7
D gene: .
clone size: few
V gene: TRBV9
CDR3 protein: CASSRNSGTRAYEQYF

J gene: TRBJ1-1
D gene: .
clone size: few
V gene: TRBV27
CDR3 protein: CASNSGWGNTEAFF

J gene: TRBJ1-1
D gene: TRBD1
clone size: many
V gene: TRBV7-9
CDR3 protein: CASSLKQGGTEAFF

J gene: TRBJ2-5
D gene: .
clone size: many
V gene: TRBV2
CDR3 protein: CASSLTGRGGETQYF

J gene: TRBJ2-7
D gene: .
clone size: few
V gene: TRBV6-6
CDR3 protein: CASSEYRGGYEQYF

J gene: TRBJ2-1
D gene: TRBD1
clone size: many
V gene: TRBV2
CDR3 protein: CASSGTGESPTYNEQFF

J gene: TRBJ2-1
D gene: TRBD2
clone size: .
V gene: TRBV15
CDR3 protein: CATSSRLAGEEQSF

J gene: TRBJ1-3
D gene: .
clone size: .
V gene: TRBV5-4
CDR3 protein: CASSRGQENTIYF

J gene: TRBJ2-3
D gene: TRBD1
clone size: .
V gene: TRBV4-2
CDR3 protein: CASSQTQGARGGYSTDTQYF

J gene: TRBJ2-3
D gene: .
clone size: .
V gene: TRBV29-1
CDR3 protein: CSVDGPSWEEVTQYF

J gene: TRBJ1-5
D gene: .
clone size: many
V gene: TRBV7-8
CDR3 protein: CASSPRTYSGNQPQHF

J gene: TRBJ2-1
D gene: TRBD1
clone size: .
V gene: TRBV6-1
CDR3 protein: CASSGATGTGLSEQFF

J gene: TRBJ2-7
D gene: TRBD2
clone size: many
V gene: TRBV7-2
CDR3 protein: CASSPGGDLSYEQYF

J gene: TRBJ2-1
D gene: TRBD2
clone size: .
V gene: TRBV7-8
CDR3 protein: CANSPGTSADNEQFF

J gene: TRBJ1-5
D gene: .
clone size: many
V gene: TRBV5-6
CDR3 protein: CASSIRRQGNQPQHF

J gene: TRBJ2-1
D gene: .
clone size: few
V gene: TRBV28
CDR3 protein: CASSFSVEQFF

J gene: TRBJ2-5
D gene: .
clone size: many
V gene: TRBV7-3
CDR3 protein: CASSTEGRETQYF

J gene: TRBJ1-1
D gene: TRBD1
clone size: .
V gene: TRBV12-3/TRBV12-4
CDR3 protein: CASKRGTENTEAFF

J gene: TRBJ2-1
D gene: .
clone size: many
V gene: TRBV7-8
CDR3 protein: CASSPQGVSEQFF

J gene: TRBJ1-1
D gene: TRBD1
clone size: many
V gene: TRBV12-3/TRBV12-4
CDR3 protein: CASSLGQSPADTEAFF

J gene: TRBJ2-3
D gene: TRBD1
clone size: many
V gene: TRBV12-3/TRBV12-4
CDR3 protein: CASSLRQGSDTQYF

J gene: TRBJ1-1
D gene: .
clone size: many
V gene: TRBV12-3/TRBV12-4
CDR3 protein: CASSPGLGAFF

J gene: TRBJ2-7
D gene: TRBD1
clone size: many
V gene: TRBV7-8
CDR3 protein: CASSLEGQGNSFSYEQYF

J gene: TRBJ2-2
D gene: .
clone size: many
V gene: TRBV12-3/TRBV12-4
CDR3 protein: CASSLSSNTGELFF

J gene: TRBJ1-2
D gene: .
clone size: .
V gene: TRBV4-3
CDR3 protein: CASSQVQREGYTF

J gene: TRBJ1-1
D gene: .
clone size: .
V gene: TRBV4-1
CDR3 protein: CASSQVDNTEAFF

J gene: TRBJ2-5
D gene: .
clone size: few
V gene: TRBV5-1
CDR3 protein: CASSLVLGLETQYF

J gene: TRBJ1-2
D gene: TRBD1
clone size: .
V gene: TRBV3-1
CDR3 protein: CASSQELGQGASGYTF

J gene: TRBJ2-6
D gene: .
clone size: many
V gene: TRBV12-3/TRBV12-4
CDR3 protein: CASSSDWDISSGANVLTF

J gene: TRBJ1-1
D gene: .
clone size: many
V gene: TRBV12-3/TRBV12-4
CDR3 protein: CASSLPAGTEWNTEAFF